Listed here is a single TCR beta chain. Its matching antigen is unknown. V lost 4 bases, J lost 1 base, and 21 bases stayed unmatched. The V gene's germline CDR1 is MNHEY and CDR2 SVGEGT. CDR3 length: 21 amino acids. The entry originates in a study of T cell responses to AZD1222 COVID-19 vaccine. Study results and limitations: Distributed over spike, vaccine-associated CD4 TCRs predominated at 160-218 and 743-854.

The table came from immunoSEQ multiplex PCR; TCRdb's copy has only in-frame clones and leaves some out. The sample records more than 85,000 clones, around nine tenths being singletons. This TCR came from an adult in good health. The sample was peripheral blood, taken on day 0 of AZD1222 vaccination. This chain joins TRBV6-2 or TRBV6-3 and TRBJ1-5; 8 nucleotides align to TRBD1. The chain's CDR3 is CASSSAGTGLFGEGSNQPQHF. In DNA, the CDR3 is TGTGCCAGCAGTTCCGCCGGGACAGGTCTGTTTGGAGAAGGGAGCAATCAGCCCCAGCATTTT.